One sample yielded the 17 T cell receptor beta chains listed below, sequenced in a study of T cell clonality in common variable immunodeficiency. The table came from immunoSEQ multiplex PCR; TCRdb's copy has only in-frame clones and leaves some out. The sample has some 52,000 clones, none seen only once; the top ten hold roughly 3.5%. Input material: peripheral blood mononuclear cells. All receptors come from a person aged 18 to 69 in good health.

This clone was picked up a small number of times. The read gets to within 3 residues of the CDR3 end, and the germline J gene fills in the rest. This chain uses TRBV5-1 with TRBJ2-7; D perhaps matches TRBD1 (6 bases). CDR1 and CDR2 (germline): SGHRS, YFSETQ. This CDR3 spans 13 amino acids. The V end lost 2 bases, the J end lost 3 bases, and 9 bases lay between the germline ends. This CDR3 reads CASSLQGRYEQYF. The sequenced part of the CDR3 DNA is TGCGCCAGCAGCTTACAGGGACGCTACGAG.

This clone was counted ten times or more. The read terminates 3 residues ahead of where the CDR3 ends, so the germline J gene completes it. V gene TRBV18 combines with J gene TRBJ2-1; 8 nucleotides agree with TRBD2. With V trimmed by 2 bases and J by 4 bases, 13 bases remained unmatched. Germline lookup yields CDR1 KGHSH and CDR2 LQKENI. The CDR3 runs 18 residues. The CDR3 here is CASSPGRGGPRKYNEQFF. The sequenced part of the CDR3 DNA is TGTGCCAGCTCACCAGGCCGGGGGGGACCTCGAAAGTACAATGAG.

In this sample, this clone turned up a few times. The read terminates 3 residues before the CDR3 end, so the remaining end is supplied by the germline J gene. The gene calls are TRBV7-2 and TRBJ1-2; no definite D call. Germline V gene sequence: CDR1 SGHTA, CDR2 FQGNSA. The CDR3 spans 13 residues. This CDR3 reads CASTSRFSYDYTF. Partial CDR3 DNA: TGTGCCAGCACCTCCAGGTTTTCCTACGAC.

At least ten counts were recorded for this clone. The CDR3 is cut off 3 residues early in the read; its end comes from the germline J gene. The chain joins TRBV30 to TRBJ1-6, with D possibly matching TRBD1 (5 bases). Germline values: CDR1 GTSNPN, CDR2 SVGIG (reference sequence). The CDR3 contains 13 residues. Deletions cut 1 base from V and 7 bases from J, with 8 bases between. Incomplete CDR3 DNA: TGTGCCTGGAGTGAGGGGATAAATTCACCC. This encodes CAWSEGINSP. The entire CDR3 sequence reads CAWSEGINSPLHF. Supplemented by reference TRBV30 and TRBJ1-6, the full variable domain reads SQTIHQWPATLVQPVGSPLSLECTVEGTSNPNLYWYRQAAGRGLQLLFYSVGIGQISSEVPQNLSASRPQDRQFILSSKKLLLSDSGFYLCAWSEGINSPLHFGNGTRLTVT.

The table lists this clone with many counts. The read ends 3 residues early relative to the CDR3; the germline J gene fills the gap. This rearrangement joins TRBV20-1 to TRBJ2-7; 9 bases are a match to TRBD2. Losses at the gene ends were 5 bases for V and 1 base for J; bases not matched to a gene: 9. From germline, CDR1 is DFQATT and CDR2 SNEGSKA (reference sequence). The CDR3 has 15 residues. CDR3 amino acids: CSAPLRGLASYEQYF. CDR3 DNA (partial): TGCAGTGCTCCCCTCAGGGGACTAGCTTCCTACGAG.

Many counts were recorded for this clone. The sequence runs out 3 residues before the end of the CDR3; the remainder is reconstructed from the germline J gene. V and J are TRBV6-2 or TRBV6-3 and TRBJ2-6; a possible D gene is TRBD2 (6 bases). The CDR3 extends over 15 amino acids. Germline CDR1 is MNHEY and CDR2 is SVGEGT. V was shortened by 2 bases and J by 1 base, with 6 bases between the two germline ends. The CDR3 bases that were read are TGTGCCAGCAGTTACGGGGGGTCTGGGGCCAACGTC. The encoded protein is CASSYGGSGANV. The full CDR3 sequence reads CASSYGGSGANVLTF.

This clone was counted many times. CDR3: CSAQEGPYNEQFF. Partial CDR3 DNA: TGCAGTGCGCAAGAGGGCCCCTACAATGAG. This sequence joins TRBV20-1 and TRBJ2-1; D might be TRBD2 (5 bases). Read sequence stops 3 residues before the CDR3 end, and the germline J gene provides the missing end. Germline CDR1 DFQATT, CDR2 SNEGSKA (reference sequence). V lost 6 bases, J lost 2 bases, and 11 bases lay in between. The CDR3 loop spans 13 amino acids.

The sample holds many counts of this clone. The read stops 3 residues short of the end of the CDR3; the missing end is completed from the germline J gene. The genes are TRBV5-1 and TRBJ1-4; 11 bases are shared with TRBD1. The CDR3 runs to 15 residues. J was trimmed by 5 bases and V by 1 base; bases with no gene match: 1. From germline, CDR1 is SGHRS and CDR2 YFSETQ. The sequenced CDR3 bases are TGCGCCAGCAGCTTGAGGACAGGGGGCAATGAAAAA. Translated, it gives CASSLRTGGNEK. The whole CDR3 protein reads CASSLRTGGNEKLFF.

This clone came up a few times. Read data end 3 residues before the CDR3 end; the end is taken from the germline J gene. This chain uses TRBV30 with TRBJ1-2; TRBD1 agrees at 8 bases. This CDR3 comprises 12 residues. The J segment lost 7 bases and the V segment lost 0 bases, leaving 1 base of the junction unmatched. The V gene's germline CDR1 is GTSNPN and CDR2 SVGIG (reference sequence). Partial CDR3 DNA: TGTGCCTGGAGTGTAGGACAGGGTGGC. Translating gives CAWSVGQGG. In full, the CDR3 is CAWSVGQGGYTF.

In its sample, this clone was seen many times. From the germline J gene comes the end of the CDR3, since the read stops 3 residues before it. This chain uses TRBV19 with TRBJ2-1; TRBD2 aligns across 10 bases. The germline gives CDR1 LNHDA, CDR2 SQIVND (reference sequence). Trimming took 6 bases from V and 8 from J; bases not matched to a gene: 13. The CDR3 contains 16 residues. The CDR3 sequence: CASRGASGRSRDEQFF. The CDR3 DNA, read in part, is TGTGCCAGTAGGGGGGCTAGCGGGAGATCTAGGGATGAG.

This clone was detected many times. The read comes to an end 3 residues before the CDR3 does, leaving the germline J gene to fill in the end. The chain joins TRBV30 to TRBJ2-2, with D perhaps matching TRBD2 (5 bases). CDR1 and CDR2 (germline): GTSNPN, SVGIG (reference sequence). Trimming stripped 0 bases from V and 1 base from J, with 6 bases between. This CDR3 has 14 residues. This chain's CDR3 is CAWSVRGNTGELFF. CDR3 DNA (partial): TGTGCCTGGAGTGTTCGGGGGAACACCGGGGAG.

This clone was seen repeatedly, ten times or more. CDR3: CSARVSRQNYGYTF. The CDR3 DNA, read in part, is TGCAGTGCTAGAGTTTCACGACAAAACTATGGC. This sequence joins TRBV20-1 and TRBJ1-2; D gene uncertain. The read is 3 residues too short to cover the CDR3 end, so that end is filled in from the germline J gene. CDR1 and CDR2 from the germline V gene are DFQATT and SNEGSKA (reference sequence). The CDR3 contains 14 residues. Trimming took 1 base from V and 2 from J, leaving 11 bases between them.

This clone was observed a few times. The CDR3 extends 3 residues past the end of the read, so its final part is completed from the germline J gene. The rearrangement joins TRBV11-3 to TRBJ1-1; perhaps TRBD1 as D (6 bases). V was clipped by 1 base and J by 0 bases, with 9 bases between them. CDR3 length equals 15 residues. From germline, CDR1 is SGHNT and CDR2 YENEEA. The covered CDR3 bases are TGTGCCAGCAGCTTAGTCGGGGGGCTGAACACTGAA. It translates to CASSLVGGLNTE. The full CDR3 protein reads CASSLVGGLNTEAFF. Variable domain in full (rest from reference TRBV11-3 and TRBJ1-1): EAGVVQSPRYKIIEKKQPVAFWCNPISGHNTLYWYLQNLGQGPELLIRYENEEAVDDSQLPKDRFSAERLKGVDSTLKIQPAELGDSAVYLCASSLVGGLNTEAFFGQGTRLTVV.

Concerning this clone: Read sequence stops 3 residues before the CDR3 end, and the germline J gene provides the missing end. The J gene is TRBJ2-7, the V gene TRBV6-1, with D perhaps assigned TRBD1 or TRBD2 (5 bases each). The ends were cut back, 1 base at V and 0 bases at J, with 7 bases in the middle. The CDR3 has 14 residues. CDR1 and CDR2 (germline): MNHNS, SASEGT. This CDR3 reads CASSEGGVSYEQYF. CDR3 DNA (partial): TGTGCCAGCAGTGAAGGAGGGGTCTCCTACGAG.

This clone was picked up many times. The read terminates 3 residues before the CDR3 end, so the remaining end is supplied by the germline J gene. The V gene is TRBV6-4, the J gene TRBJ2-1, with TRBD1 identical over 7 bases. V shed 3 bases and J 3 bases; nucleotides not matched to a gene: 5. Germline V gene lookup returns CDR1 MRHNA and CDR2 SNTAGT. The CDR3 sequence is 15 residues long. Here the CDR3 reads CASSEGDSNYNEQFF. CDR3 bases read: TGTGCCAGCAGTGAGGGGGACAGTAACTACAATGAG.

This clone has at least ten counts. With the read ending 3 residues before the CDR3 end, the germline J gene is used to fill in that end. This chain joins TRBV30 and TRBJ1-5; D not resolved. V shed 3 bases and J shed 6 bases, with 9 bases lying between them. The length of the CDR3 is 12 residues. Germline V gives CDR1 GTSNPN, CDR2 SVGIG (reference sequence). The CDR3 is CAWSRVGQPQHF. The DNA read from the CDR3 is TGTGCCTGGAGCCGGGTGGGTCAGCCC.

There are many counts of this clone. The CDR3 end is not reached by the read, which stops 3 residues before it; the germline J gene fills it in. This rearrangement joins TRBV7-9 to TRBJ2-7; 10 nucleotides agree with TRBD2. The CDR3 length is 13 residues. V gave up 4 bases and J gave up 3 bases; unmatched junction bases: 0. Germline assignment: CDR1 SEHNR and CDR2 FQNEAQ (reference sequence). The covered CDR3 bases are TGTGCCAGCAGCTCTAGCGGGAGCTACGAG. Translating it yields CASSSSGSYE. The whole CDR3 reads CASSSSGSYEQYF.